What follows are 21 T cell receptor beta chains derived from one specimen sequenced in a study of CXCR3-negative and CXCR3-positive naive CD8 T cells. Carrying UMI labels, the TRB cDNA libraries were prepared through 5' RACE. TCRdb re-called the 5' RACE reads and catalogs CDR3 proteins one per entry, DNA excluded. Its table lists approximately 88,000 distinct CDR3 sequences. What was sequenced was naive CXCR3- CD8+ T cells from blood. The subset is: CD45RO-CCR7+CD27+CD95- naive CD8+ T cells lacking CXCR3 (TNR3-). Receptors originate from a human donor in good health. Some clones in this sample may be carry-over from other donors' samples.

The chain is built from TRBV11-2 and TRBJ2-1; TCRdb indicates TRBD2, and absent DNA this call remains unverified. Germline V gives CDR1 SGHAT, CDR2 FQNNGV. The CDR3 consists of 17 residues. CDR3: CASSLGTSGSPDNEQFF. Combining the CDR3 with reference TRBV11-2 and TRBJ2-1 gives the whole variable domain EAGVAQSPRYKIIEKRQSVAFWCNPISGHATLYWYQQILGQGPKLLIQFQNNGVVDDSQLPKDRFSAERLKGVDSTLKIQPAKLEDSAVYLCASSLGTSGSPDNEQFFGPGTRLTVL.

V gene TRBV5-5 combines with J gene TRBJ2-3. The CDR3 runs to 13 residues. Germline V gives CDR1 SGHKS, CDR2 YYEKEE (reference sequence). The chain's CDR3 is CASSLWGSDTQYF. The full variable domain, completed using reference TRBV5-5 and TRBJ2-3, is DAGVTQSPTHLIKTRGQQVTLRCSPISGHKSVSWYQQVLGQGPQFIFQYYEKEERGRGNFPDRFSARQFPNYSSELNVNALLLGDSALYLCASSLWGSDTQYFGPGTRLTVL.

This chain joins TRBV5-1 and TRBJ2-7; the D gene TCRdb calls, TRBD2, cannot be checked with no DNA. Germline CDR1 is SGHRS and CDR2 is YFSETQ. This CDR3 spans 15 amino acids. The chain's CDR3 is CASSLVGSGAYEQYF.

The genes are TRBV14 and TRBJ2-1; TCRdb's assignment of TRBD2 cannot be checked, as there is no DNA. This CDR3 spans 15 amino acids. From germline, CDR1 is SGHDN and CDR2 FVKESK. This CDR3 reads CASSRRSSYNDEQFF.

The chain recombines TRBV12-5 with TRBJ2-1. CDR3 size: 13 residues. Per germline, CDR1 LGHNT and CDR2 FRNRAP. CDR3 region: CASGLVPADQQFF. The entire variable domain, with the rest obtained from reference TRBV12-5 and TRBJ2-1, is as follows: DARVTQTPRHKVTEMGQEVTMRCQPILGHNTVFWYRQTMMQGLELLAYFRNRAPLDDSGMPKDRFSAEMPDATLATLKIQPSEPRDSAVYFCASGLVPADQQFFGPGTRLTVL.

V and J are TRBV7-9 and TRBJ2-4; absent DNA, TCRdb's TRBD1 call cannot be checked. This CDR3 has 14 residues. CDR1 and CDR2 (germline): SEHNR, FQNEAQ (reference sequence). CDR3: CASSGGQSKNIQYF.

The chain links TRBV5-1 to TRBJ2-1; the TRBD1 assignment by TCRdb is unverifiable without DNA. Germline V lookup: CDR1 SGHRS, CDR2 YFSETQ. The CDR3 length is 13 residues. CDR3 protein: CASSDGTYNEQFF.

V is TRBV29-1 and J is TRBJ2-7; without DNA, the TCRdb call of TRBD2 cannot be checked. The length of the CDR3 is 14 residues. Germline assignment: CDR1 SQVTM and CDR2 ANQGSEA. Here the CDR3 reads CSATPLGSSYEQYF.

V and J are TRBV7-9 and TRBJ2-7; TCRdb picks TRBD2, but there is no DNA to check that call. This CDR3 is 20 amino acids long. Germline CDR1 reads SEHNR; CDR2 reads FQNEAQ (reference sequence). CDR3 in amino acids: CASSLVSWTSGSIGPGEQYF.

J is TRBJ2-2 and V is TRBV10-3; TCRdb names TRBD2, which stays unverified in the absence of DNA. CDR3 length: 17 amino acids. CDR1 ENHRY and CDR2 SYGVKD come from the germline V gene. The CDR3 reads CAISTSGGDANTGELFF.

The chain combines TRBV7-3 with TRBJ2-7. CDR3 size: 14 residues. From germline, CDR1 is SGHTA and CDR2 FQGTGA. The CDR3: CASSWYEGPYEQYF.

The rearrangement uses TRBV29-1 and TRBJ2-3. Germline-derived CDR1 and CDR2 are SQVTM and ANQGSEA. CDR3 length equals 15 residues. The CDR3: CSVEDPEASTDTQYF.

CDR3 in amino acids: CASSPLAGGAYEQYF. The V call is TRBV12-3 or TRBV12-4, the J call TRBJ2-7; TCRdb designates TRBD2, a call that cannot be tested without DNA. This CDR3 has 15 amino acids.

The chain recombines TRBV29-1 with TRBJ1-4. The length of the CDR3 is 14 residues. In germline, CDR1 is SQVTM, CDR2 ANQGSEA. The CDR3 loop reads CSVHQAGRGEKLFF.

This chain connects TRBV11-3 to TRBJ1-3; TCRdb lists TRBD1, though no DNA is available to test this call. Germline V gene lookup returns CDR1 SGHNT and CDR2 YENEEA. The CDR3 has 14 residues. The chain's CDR3 is CASSSPGPGNTIYF. Full variable domain (rest looked up from reference TRBV11-3 and TRBJ1-3): EAGVVQSPRYKIIEKKQPVAFWCNPISGHNTLYWYLQNLGQGPELLIRYENEEAVDDSQLPKDRFSAERLKGVDSTLKIQPAELGDSAVYLCASSSPGPGNTIYFGEGSWLTVV.

The chain uses TRBV15 and TRBJ2-2; TCRdb's D gene call, TRBD1, goes unchecked for lack of DNA. Germline CDR1 and CDR2: LNHNV and YYDKDF (reference sequence). The CDR3 extends over 16 amino acids. CDR3 region: CATSRADRANTGELFF.

This rearrangement joins TRBV6-5 to TRBJ1-1; TCRdb proposes TRBD1, but this gene call is untestable without DNA. The CDR3 consists of 13 residues. Per the germline V gene, CDR1 is MNHEY and CDR2 is SVGAGI. This CDR3 reads CASSYEWGAEAFF.

The chain joins TRBV12-3 or TRBV12-4 to TRBJ2-3; the D gene TCRdb calls, TRBD1, cannot be checked with no DNA. The CDR3 covers 15 residues. The CDR3 protein is CASSHSRDPGDTQYF.

The gene calls are TRBV6-1 and TRBJ2-3; TCRdb reports TRBD2, a call that lacks DNA to check it against. CDR1 MNHNS and CDR2 SASEGT come from the germline V gene. The CDR3 consists of 15 residues. CDR3 sequence reads: CASSELAGAKDTQYF.

The chain carries TRBV28 and TRBJ2-2. CDR3 length: 13 residues. Germline V gives CDR1 MDHEN, CDR2 SYDVKM. CDR3 residues: CASSFQSTGELFF. The variable domain in full, completed from reference TRBV28 and TRBJ2-2, reads DVKVTQSSRYLVKRTGEKVFLECVQDMDHENMFWYRQDPGLGLRLIYFSYDVKMKEKGDIPEGYSVSREKKERFSLILESASTNQTSMYLCASSFQSTGELFFGEGSRLTVL.

The chain uses TRBV19 and TRBJ2-7; TCRdb outputs TRBD1, but without DNA this stays unchecked. Germline loops: CDR1 LNHDA, CDR2 SQIVND (reference sequence). The CDR3 contains 14 residues. The CDR3 region is CASRPGLGGYEQYF.